What follows are 8 T cell receptor beta chains derived from one specimen sequenced in a study of blood T cell repertoires in COVID-19. The repertoire was sequenced with immunoSEQ multiplex PCR; TCRdb's copy has only in-frame clones and lacks some. The data hold 100,000 to 150,000 clones, with roughly 91% observed a single time. Sample: peripheral blood. The source of these receptors is a human donor in a cohort sampled during active COVID-19.

This sequence joins TRBV19 and TRBJ1-2; D gene uncertain. The CDR3 totals 12 residues. With 10 bases removed from V and 2 bases from J, the gap between germline ends came to 11 bases. In germline, CDR1 is LNHDA, CDR2 SQIVND (reference sequence). CDR3 DNA: TGTGCCACCACACGGGAGAACTATGGCTACACCTTC. This codes for CATTRENYGYTF.

V and J are TRBV9 and TRBJ2-2; 11 bases are shared with TRBD2. Per the germline V gene, CDR1 is SGDLS and CDR2 is YYNGEE. CDR3 length equals 16 residues. V dropped 0 bases and J dropped 6; count of bases not matched to a gene: 4. The CDR3 nucleotides read TGTGCCAGCAGCGTAGATGTAGCGGGAGGGCCCGGGGAGCTGTTTTTT. It codes for CASSVDVAGGPGELFF.

DNA of the CDR3: TGTGCCAGCAGTTTATCGGGAAACACCATATATTTT. Amino acids: CASSLSGNTIYF. The rearrangement joins TRBV12-3 or TRBV12-4 to TRBJ1-3, with D uncertain. Trimming cost V 2 bases and J 4 bases, with 3 bases left between them. The CDR3 sequence is 12 residues long.

This clone showed up just once. Other DNA sequences within the sample encode an identical CDR3. This sequence joins TRBV7-9 and TRBJ2-3, with a possible D match to TRBD1 (6 bases). The V and J ends lost 5 bases and 2 bases respectively, with 11 bases between them. Germline loops: CDR1 SEHNR, CDR2 FQNEAQ (reference sequence). CDR3 length: 14 amino acids. Here the CDR3 reads CASSLDRPTDTQYF. CDR3 DNA sequence: TGTGCCAGCAGCCTGGACAGACCCACAGATACGCAGTATTTT.

The chain uses TRBV4-1 and TRBJ2-5; TRBD1 is a possible D gene (6 bases). The CDR3 is 16 residues long. Germline assignment: CDR1 MGHRA and CDR2 YSYEKL. Trimming took off 1 base at V and 1 base at J, with 13 bases between the two ends. The CDR3: CASSQAGGQPQETQYF. The DNA of the CDR3 is TGCGCCAGCAGCCAAGCTGGGGGACAACCCCAAGAGACCCAGTACTTC.

J is TRBJ2-3 and V is TRBV28; 8 bases fit TRBD2. The ends lost 5 bases at V and 7 bases at J; junction bases unmatched: 11. Looked up from germline, CDR1 is MDHEN and CDR2 is SYDVKM. This CDR3 is 15 amino acids long. The CDR3 spells CASSPQREIANTQYF. The CDR3 nucleotides read TGTGCCAGCAGTCCCCAGCGGGAGATCGCTAATACGCAGTATTTT.

The gene calls are TRBV9 and TRBJ2-1, with 9 bases matching TRBD2. V was clipped by 0 bases and J by 1 base; unmatched bases: 2. Per the germline V gene, CDR1 is SGDLS and CDR2 is YYNGEE. The CDR3 covers 16 residues. This CDR3 reads CASSVVAGGSYNEQFF. CDR3 bases: TGTGCCAGCAGCGTAGTGGCGGGAGGGTCCTACAATGAGCAGTTCTTC.

DNA for the CDR3: TGTGCCAGGCCTCAGACGTACGAGGGACTAGCTCACCACGAGCAGTACTTC. It is translated as CARPQTYEGLAHHEQYF. The V gene is TRBV28, the J gene TRBJ2-7; TRBD2 matches at 9 bases. Germline V lookup: CDR1 MDHEN, CDR2 SYDVKM. This CDR3 is built from 17 residues. V lost 9 bases and J lost 5; bases outside the gene matches: 20.